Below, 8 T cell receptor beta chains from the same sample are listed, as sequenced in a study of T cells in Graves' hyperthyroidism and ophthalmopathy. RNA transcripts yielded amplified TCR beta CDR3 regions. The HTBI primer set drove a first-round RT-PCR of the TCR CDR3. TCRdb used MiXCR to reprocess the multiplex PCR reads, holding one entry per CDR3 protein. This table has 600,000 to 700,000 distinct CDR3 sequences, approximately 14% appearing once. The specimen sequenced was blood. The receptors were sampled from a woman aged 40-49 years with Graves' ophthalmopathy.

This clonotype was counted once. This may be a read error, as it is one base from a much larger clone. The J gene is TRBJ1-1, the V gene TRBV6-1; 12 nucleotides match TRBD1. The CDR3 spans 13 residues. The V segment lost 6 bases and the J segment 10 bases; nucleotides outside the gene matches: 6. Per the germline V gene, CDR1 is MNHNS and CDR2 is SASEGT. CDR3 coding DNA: TGTGCCAGCAGGGGACAGGGGGCCTCTGGAGCTTTCTTT. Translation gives CASRGQGASGAFF.

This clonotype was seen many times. As DNA, the CDR3 is TGTGCCAGTAAACCCCAGGGAAGATATGGCTACACCTTC. It yields the protein CASKPQGRYGYTF. J is TRBJ1-2 and V is TRBV19; tentative D call: TRBD1 (5 bases). CDR3 length equals 13 residues. V was pared by 7 bases and J by 5 bases, with 14 bases between. Germline CDR1 is LNHDA and CDR2 is SQIVND (reference sequence). The full variable domain, completed using reference TRBV19 and TRBJ1-2, is DGGITQSPKYLFRKEGQNVTLSCEQNLNHDAMYWYRQDPGQGLRLIYYSQIVNDFQKGDIAEGYSVSREKKESFPLTVTSAQKNPTAFYLCASKPQGRYGYTFGSGTRLTVV.

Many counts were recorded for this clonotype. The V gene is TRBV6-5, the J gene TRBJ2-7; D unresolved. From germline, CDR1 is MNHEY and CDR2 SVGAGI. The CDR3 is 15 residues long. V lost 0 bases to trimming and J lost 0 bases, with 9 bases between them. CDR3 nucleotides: TGTGCCAGCAGTTACTCGTATGACAACTCCTACGAGCAGTACTTC. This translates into CASSYSYDNSYEQYF.

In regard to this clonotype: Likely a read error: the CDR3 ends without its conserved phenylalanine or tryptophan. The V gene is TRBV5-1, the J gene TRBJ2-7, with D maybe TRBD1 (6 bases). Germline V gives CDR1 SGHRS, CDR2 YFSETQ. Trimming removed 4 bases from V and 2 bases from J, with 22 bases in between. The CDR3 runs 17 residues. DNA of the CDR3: TGCGCCAGCAGCCCTGTTAGTGGGGGCCTCTCCCCCTACGAGCAGTACCTC. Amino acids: CASSPVSGGLSPYEQYL.

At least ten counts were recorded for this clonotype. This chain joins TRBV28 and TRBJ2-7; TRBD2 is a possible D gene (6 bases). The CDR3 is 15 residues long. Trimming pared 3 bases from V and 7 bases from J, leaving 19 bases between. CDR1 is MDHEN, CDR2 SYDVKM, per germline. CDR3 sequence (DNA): TGTGCCAGCAGTTTTAACTTGGCGGGATTAGGAGAGCAGTACTTC. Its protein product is CASSFNLAGLGEQYF. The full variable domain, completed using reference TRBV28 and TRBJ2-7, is DVKVTQSSRYLVKRTGEKVFLECVQDMDHENMFWYRQDPGLGLRLIYFSYDVKMKEKGDIPEGYSVSREKKERFSLILESASTNQTSMYLCASSFNLAGLGEQYFGPGTRLTVT.

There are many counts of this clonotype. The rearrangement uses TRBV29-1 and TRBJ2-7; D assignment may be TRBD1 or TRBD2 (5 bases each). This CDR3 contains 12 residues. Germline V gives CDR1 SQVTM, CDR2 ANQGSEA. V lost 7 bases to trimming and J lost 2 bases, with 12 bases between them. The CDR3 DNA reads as TGCAGCGGAGGGACGGACCCCTACGAGCAGTACTTC. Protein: CSGGTDPYEQYF.

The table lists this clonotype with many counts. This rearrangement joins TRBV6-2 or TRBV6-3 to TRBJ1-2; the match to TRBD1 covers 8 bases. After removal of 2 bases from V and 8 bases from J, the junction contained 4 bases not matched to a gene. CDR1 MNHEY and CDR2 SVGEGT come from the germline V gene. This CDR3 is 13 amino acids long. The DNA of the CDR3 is TGTGCCAGCAGTTACATCAGGGGGCAGGGCTACACCTTC. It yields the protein CASSYIRGQGYTF.

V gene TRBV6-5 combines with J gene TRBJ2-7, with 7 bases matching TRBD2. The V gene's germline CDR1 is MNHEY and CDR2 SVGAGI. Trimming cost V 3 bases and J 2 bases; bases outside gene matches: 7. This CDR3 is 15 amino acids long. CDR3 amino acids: CASSYDEAGTYEQYF. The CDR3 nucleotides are TGTGCCAGCAGTTATGATGAAGCGGGAACCTACGAGCAGTACTTC.